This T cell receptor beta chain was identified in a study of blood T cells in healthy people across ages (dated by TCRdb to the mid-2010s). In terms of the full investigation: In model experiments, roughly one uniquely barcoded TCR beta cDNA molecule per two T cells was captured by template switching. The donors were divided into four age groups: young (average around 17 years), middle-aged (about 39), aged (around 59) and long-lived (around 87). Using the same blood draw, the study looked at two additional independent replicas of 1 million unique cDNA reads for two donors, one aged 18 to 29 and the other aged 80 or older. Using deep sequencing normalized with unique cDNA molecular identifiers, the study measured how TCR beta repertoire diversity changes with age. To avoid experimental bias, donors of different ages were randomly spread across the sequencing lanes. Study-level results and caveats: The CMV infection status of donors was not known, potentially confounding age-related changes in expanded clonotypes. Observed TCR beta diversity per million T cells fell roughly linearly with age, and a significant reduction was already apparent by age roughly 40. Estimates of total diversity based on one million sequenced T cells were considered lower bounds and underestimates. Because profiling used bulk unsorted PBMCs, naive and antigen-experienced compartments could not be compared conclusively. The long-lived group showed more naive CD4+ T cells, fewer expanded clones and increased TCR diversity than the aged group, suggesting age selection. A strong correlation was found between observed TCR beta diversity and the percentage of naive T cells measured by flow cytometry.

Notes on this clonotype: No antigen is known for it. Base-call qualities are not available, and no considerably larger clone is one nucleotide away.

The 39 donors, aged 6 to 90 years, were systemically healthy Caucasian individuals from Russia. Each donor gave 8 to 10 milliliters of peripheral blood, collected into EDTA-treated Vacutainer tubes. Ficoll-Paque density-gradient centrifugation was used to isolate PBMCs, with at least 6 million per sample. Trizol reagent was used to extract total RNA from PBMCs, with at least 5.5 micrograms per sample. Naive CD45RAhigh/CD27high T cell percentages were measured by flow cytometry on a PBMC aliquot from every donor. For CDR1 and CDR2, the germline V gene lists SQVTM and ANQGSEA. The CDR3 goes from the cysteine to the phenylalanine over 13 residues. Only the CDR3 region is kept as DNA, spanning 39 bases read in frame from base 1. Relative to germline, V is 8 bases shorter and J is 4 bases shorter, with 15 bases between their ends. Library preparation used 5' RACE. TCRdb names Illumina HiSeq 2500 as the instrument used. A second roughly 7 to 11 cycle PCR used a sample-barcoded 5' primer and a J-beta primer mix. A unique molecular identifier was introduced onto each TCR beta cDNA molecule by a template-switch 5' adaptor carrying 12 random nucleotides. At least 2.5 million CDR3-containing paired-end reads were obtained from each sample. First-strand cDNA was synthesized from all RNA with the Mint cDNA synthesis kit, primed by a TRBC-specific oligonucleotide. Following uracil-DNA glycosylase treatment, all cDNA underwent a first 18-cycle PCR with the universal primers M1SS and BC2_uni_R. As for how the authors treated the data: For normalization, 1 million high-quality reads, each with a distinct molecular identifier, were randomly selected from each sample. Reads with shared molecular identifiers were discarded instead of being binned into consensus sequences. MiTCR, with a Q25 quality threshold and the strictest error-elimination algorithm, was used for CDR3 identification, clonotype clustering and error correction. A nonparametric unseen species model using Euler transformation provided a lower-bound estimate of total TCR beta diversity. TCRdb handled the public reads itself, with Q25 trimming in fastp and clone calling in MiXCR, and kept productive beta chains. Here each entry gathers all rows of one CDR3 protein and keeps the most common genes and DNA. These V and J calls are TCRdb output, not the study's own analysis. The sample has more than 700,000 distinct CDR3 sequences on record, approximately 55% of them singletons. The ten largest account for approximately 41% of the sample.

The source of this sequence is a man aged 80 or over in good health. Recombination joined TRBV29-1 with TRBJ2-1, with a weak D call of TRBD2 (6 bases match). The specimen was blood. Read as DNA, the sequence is TGCAGCAGTCAACGGGGGACGTACAATGAGCAGTTCTTC. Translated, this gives CSSQRGTYNEQFF.